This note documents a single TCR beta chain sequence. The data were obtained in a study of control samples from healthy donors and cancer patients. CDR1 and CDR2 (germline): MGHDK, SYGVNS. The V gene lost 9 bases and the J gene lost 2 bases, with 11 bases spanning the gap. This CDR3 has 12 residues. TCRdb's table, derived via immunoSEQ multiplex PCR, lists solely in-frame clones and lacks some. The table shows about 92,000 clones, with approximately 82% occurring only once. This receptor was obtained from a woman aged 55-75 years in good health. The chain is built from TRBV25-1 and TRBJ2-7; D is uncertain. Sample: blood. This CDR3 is CASRRGAYEQYF. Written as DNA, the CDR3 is TGTGCCAGTAGACGAGGTGCCTACGAGCAGTACTTC.